A selection of T cell receptor beta chains follows, all from one sample in a study of blood T cell repertoires in COVID-19. Here immunoSEQ multiplex PCR was the method, and the copy in TCRdb shows in-frame clones only, minus some. The sample carries about 140,000 clones, about 86% recorded once. The sequencing input was peripheral blood. The receptors here all came from a woman between 55 and 75 years old with acute or convalescent COVID-19. Both conserved end residues are part of each CDR3. The D gene is left open where the match is weak. Expanded clones get a size class; other rows say once, few or many, or leave the size out.

CASSGLAGRTDTQYF | TGTGCCAGCAGCGGACTAGCGGGACGCACAGATACGCAGTATTTT | TRBJ2-3 | TRBV3-1/TRBV3-2 | NA | TRBD2
CASSVLAGGSGELFF | TGTGCCAGCAGCGTACTAGCGGGAGGCTCCGGGGAGCTGTTTTTT | TRBJ2-2 | TRBV9 | few | TRBD2
CASSEAGLALYNEQFF | TGTGCCAGCAGTGAAGCCGGACTAGCCCTTTACAATGAGCAGTTCTTC | TRBJ2-1 | TRBV2 | NA | TRBD2
CASSMGPGRSYTF | TGTGCCAGTAGTATGGGCCCAGGCAGGAGCTACACCTTC | TRBJ1-2 | TRBV19 | NA | NA
CAWSGLAGRNNEQFF | TGTGCCTGGAGTGGACTAGCGGGTAGAAACAATGAGCAGTTCTTC | TRBJ2-1 | TRBV30 | NA | TRBD2
CASTSTGTNQPQHF | TGTGCCAGTACCTCAACAGGGACAAATCAGCCCCAGCATTTT | TRBJ1-5 | TRBV19 | NA | NA
CASTLEGDNQPQHF | TGTGCCAGTACCCTCGAGGGAGACAATCAGCCCCAGCATTTT | TRBJ1-5 | TRBV19 | NA | NA
CASNRVAETQYF | TGTGCCAGCAACAGGGTTGCGGAGACCCAGTACTTC | TRBJ2-5 | TRBV7-9 | NA | NA
CASSPTSGTYEQYF | TGTGCCAGCAGCCCGACTAGCGGTACCTACGAGCAGTACTTC | TRBJ2-7 | TRBV3-1/TRBV3-2 | NA | TRBD2
CASSYLQGNSPLHF | TGTGCCAGCAGTTACCTCCAGGGGAATTCACCCCTCCACTTT | TRBJ1-6 | TRBV6-2/TRBV6-3 | few | NA
CASSPGESHQPQHF | TGTGCCAGCAGCCCCGGGGAGTCCCATCAGCCCCAGCATTTT | TRBJ1-5 | TRBV28 | NA | NA
CASSLALLGTYEQYF | TGTGCCAGCAGCTTAGCGCTGTTGGGCACCTACGAGCAGTACTTC | TRBJ2-7 | TRBV7-8 | NA | NA
CASSPFGGRDTGELFF | TGTGCCAGCTCACCTTTCGGCGGGAGGGACACCGGGGAGCTGTTTTTT | TRBJ2-2 | TRBV18 | NA | TRBD2
CASSPFGTAYMPDEKLFF | TGTGCCAGCAGCCCATTCGGGACAGCCTATATGCCGGATGAAAAACTGTTTTTT | TRBJ1-4 | TRBV7-3 | NA | TRBD1
CASTRGMNTEAFF | TGTGCCAGCACAAGGGGGATGAACACTGAAGCTTTCTTT | TRBJ1-1 | TRBV28 | NA | NA
CASSQGSELVYNEQFF | TGCGCCAGCAGCCAAGGGTCGGAACTAGTGTACAATGAGCAGTTCTTC | TRBJ2-1 | TRBV4-3 | NA | NA
CASSQVFEQFF | TGTGCCAGCAGCCAAGTATTCGAGCAGTTCTTC | TRBJ2-1 | TRBV3-1/TRBV3-2 | NA | NA
CASSIRTGKETQYF | TGTGCCAGTAGTATCCGGACAGGCAAAGAGACCCAGTACTTC | TRBJ2-5 | TRBV19 | NA | TRBD1
CASSPRQGKNTEAFF | TGTGCCAGCAGCCCCCGCCAGGGGAAAAACACTGAAGCTTTCTTT | TRBJ1-1 | TRBV7-3 | NA | NA
CASKPGNLWNEQFF | TGTGCCAGTAAACCCGGGAATCTATGGAATGAGCAGTTCTTC | TRBJ2-1 | TRBV19 | NA | NA
CACGTDRGYGYTF | TGTGCCTGCGGAACAGACAGGGGGTATGGCTACACCTTC | TRBJ1-2 | TRBV30 | NA | TRBD1
CASSYNQGAHSPLHF | TGTGCCAGCAGTTATAACCAGGGGGCTCATTCACCCCTCCACTTT | TRBJ1-6 | TRBV6-6 | few | TRBD1
CASSMAGGTDTQYF | TGTGCCAGTAGTATGGCGGGAGGAACAGATACGCAGTATTTT | TRBJ2-3 | TRBV19 | few | TRBD2
CASSIRSGLLYEQYF | TGTGCCAGTAGTATTAGGTCGGGTCTCCTCTACGAGCAGTACTTC | TRBJ2-7 | TRBV19 | few | NA
CASSPSGGAGGNQPQHF | TGTGCCAGTAGTCCAAGCGGGGGGGCGGGTGGCAATCAGCCCCAGCATTTT | TRBJ1-5 | TRBV19 | NA | NA
CASSKDISGNTIYF | TGCGCCAGCAGCAAGGACATCTCTGGAAACACCATATATTTT | TRBJ1-3 | TRBV5-1 | NA | NA
CSVAQGGTARGKYEQYF | TGCAGCGTTGCGCAGGGAGGGACGGCCAGGGGAAAATACGAGCAGTACTTC | TRBJ2-7 | TRBV29-1 | NA | NA
CASSLDLRAVASGGYEQYF | TGTGCCAGCAGCTTAGATCTAAGGGCCGTGGCTAGCGGGGGCTACGAGCAGTACTTC | TRBJ2-7 | TRBV11-2 | NA | TRBD2
CSASLFQGKRNQYF | TGCAGTGCTAGTTTATTCCAGGGCAAGAGAAACCAGTACTTC | TRBJ2-5 | TRBV20-1 | NA | NA
CASSRTGRGGYTF | TGTGCCAGTAGTAGAACAGGGCGCGGCGGCTACACCTTC | TRBJ1-2 | TRBV19 | NA | NA
CASSWLSRNEQFF | TGTGCCAGCAGTTGGTTATCGCGGAATGAGCAGTTCTTC | TRBJ2-1 | TRBV27 | NA | NA
CASSRPTGTDTQYF | TGTGCCAGCAGTCGACCGACAGGCACAGATACGCAGTATTTT | TRBJ2-3 | TRBV28 | few | NA
CASSPIRDRLSGNTIYF | TGTGCCAGCAGCCCTATCCGCGACAGACTCTCTGGAAACACCATATATTTT | TRBJ1-3 | TRBV7-8 | NA | NA
CASQTGGTDTQYF | TGTGCCAGCCAGACAGGGGGCACAGATACGCAGTATTTT | TRBJ2-3 | TRBV19 | NA | TRBD1
CASSPQLGGASYEQYF | TGTGCCAGCAGCCCACAACTGGGGGGGGCATCCTACGAGCAGTACTTC | TRBJ2-7 | TRBV7-2 | NA | NA
CASSDGISYEQYF | TGTGCCAGCAGCGACGGGATCTCCTACGAGCAGTACTTC | TRBJ2-7 | TRBV13 | NA | NA